These 10 T cell receptor beta chains were sequenced from one sample in a study of cytomegalovirus exposure and HLA in healthy donors. TCRdb's copy holds only in-frame clones and misses some; the assay was immunoSEQ multiplex PCR. The sample holds about 180,000 clones, 85% seen once. The sample taken for sequencing was PBMCs. These receptors came from a man between 18 and 35 years old in good health and CMV-seropositive.

This chain joins TRBV14 and TRBJ2-3, with D tentatively TRBD1 (5 bases). V lost 4 bases to trimming and J lost 3 bases, with 11 bases between them. This CDR3 is built from 14 residues. CDR1 and CDR2 (germline): SGHDN, FVKESK. This CDR3 reads CASSRRVETDTQYF. CDR3 bases: TGTGCCAGCAGCCGCAGGGTAGAAACAGATACGCAGTATTTT.

CDR3 loop: CASSPREQGTRTEAFF. The CDR3 DNA sequence: TGTGCCAGCAGCCCTCGCGAACAGGGGACGAGGACTGAAGCTTTCTTT. This chain joins TRBV7-2 and TRBJ1-1, with 7 bases matching TRBD1. V dropped 5 bases and J dropped 5; count of bases not matched to a gene: 14. There are 16 residues in the CDR3. Germline values: CDR1 SGHTA, CDR2 FQGNSA.

This chain links TRBV28 with TRBJ1-1; 11 nucleotides agree with TRBD1. The germline V gene encodes CDR1 MDHEN and CDR2 SYDVKM. There are 14 residues in the CDR3. The V gene end was trimmed by 5 bases and the J gene end by 5 bases; junction bases not matched to a gene: 4. CDR3 sequence (DNA): TGTGCCAGCAGTGGGACAGGGGGTGGGACTGAAGCTTTCTTT. It encodes CASSGTGGGTEAFF.

This chain joins TRBV5-1 and TRBJ2-2; tentatively, D is TRBD1 (6 bases). The ends were cut back, 4 bases at V and 1 base at J, with 11 bases in the middle. The CDR3 totals 15 residues. CDR1 SGHRS and CDR2 YFSETQ come from the germline V gene. CDR3 DNA sequence: TGCGCCAGCAGCGCCGGGACAATGAACACCGGGGAGCTGTTTTTT. Translated, it gives CASSAGTMNTGELFF.

V is TRBV27 and J is TRBJ2-7; D might be TRBD1 (6 bases). Per the germline V gene, CDR1 is MNHEY and CDR2 is SMNVEV (reference sequence). The ends were cut back, 8 bases at V and 2 bases at J, with 16 bases in the middle. This CDR3 is 14 amino acids long. Here the CDR3 reads CASSPGVTPYEQYF. The CDR3 DNA follows: TGTGCCAGCTCTCCAGGGGTAACTCCCTACGAGCAGTACTTC.

V and J are TRBV28 and TRBJ2-7; the D gene is possibly TRBD1 (6 bases). The CDR3 consists of 14 residues. V was shortened by 5 bases and J by 1 base, with 12 bases between the two germline ends. Germline CDR1 and CDR2: MDHEN and SYDVKM. The CDR3 DNA follows: TGTGCCAGCAGTAACCCGGGACATTCCTACGAGCAGTACTTC. This translates into CASSNPGHSYEQYF.

The genes are TRBV4-2 and TRBJ2-5; 8 bases line up with TRBD2. Germline lookup yields CDR1 LGHNA and CDR2 YNFKEQ. The CDR3 totals 16 residues. The V segment lost 0 bases and the J segment 2 bases; nucleotides outside the gene matches: 5. CDR3 region: CASSQDPGTSQETQYF. CDR3 sequence (DNA): TGTGCCAGCAGCCAAGATCCAGGGACTAGTCAAGAGACCCAGTACTTC.

The chain is built from TRBV2 and TRBJ1-6; 7 bases align to TRBD1. This CDR3 contains 14 residues. The J segment lost 7 bases and the V segment lost 6 bases, leaving 6 bases of the junction unmatched. In germline, CDR1 is SNHLY, CDR2 FYNNEI. In nucleotides, the CDR3 is TGTGCCAGCAGACTCGGGGGACAGAATTCACCCCTCCACTTT. It specifies CASRLGGQNSPLHF.

J is TRBJ2-3 and V is TRBV30; D is unresolved. Deletions cut 2 bases from V and 1 base from J, with 4 bases between. Germline values: CDR1 GTSNPN, CDR2 SVGIG (reference sequence). The CDR3 is made up of 12 amino acids. The CDR3 loop is CAWSSGTDTQYF. As DNA, the CDR3 is TGTGCCTGGAGTAGCGGCACAGATACGCAGTATTTT. The whole variable domain, filled in from reference TRBV30 and TRBJ2-3, reads SQTIHQWPATLVQPVGSPLSLECTVEGTSNPNLYWYRQAAGRGLQLLFYSVGIGQISSEVPQNLSASRPQDRQFILSSKKLLLSDSGFYLCAWSSGTDTQYFGPGTRLTVL.

The chain carries TRBV7-9 and TRBJ1-1; no definite D call. Trimming removed 5 bases at V and 0 bases at J, with 13 bases between. This CDR3 region has 15 residues. Germline V gene sequence: CDR1 SEHNR, CDR2 FQNEAQ (reference sequence). The CDR3 reads CASSPWETVNTEAFF. The CDR3 DNA reads as TGTGCCAGCAGCCCCTGGGAGACGGTGAACACTGAAGCTTTCTTT.